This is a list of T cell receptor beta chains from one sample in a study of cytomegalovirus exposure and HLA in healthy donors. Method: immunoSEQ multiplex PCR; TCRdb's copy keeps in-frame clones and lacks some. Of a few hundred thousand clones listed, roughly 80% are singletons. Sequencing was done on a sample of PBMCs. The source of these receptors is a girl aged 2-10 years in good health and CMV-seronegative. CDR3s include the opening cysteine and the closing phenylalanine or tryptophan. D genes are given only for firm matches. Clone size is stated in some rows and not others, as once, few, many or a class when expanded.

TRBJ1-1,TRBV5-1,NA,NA,TGCGCCAGCAGCTTGGGTGATTTAGGGGCCGGAGCTTTCTTT,CASSLGDLGAGAFF
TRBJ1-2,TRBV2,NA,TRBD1,TGTGCCAATAGACAGGGGGGCTACACCTTC,CANRQGGYTF
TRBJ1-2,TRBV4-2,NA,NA,TGTGCCAGCAGCCAAGATCTGGGCAGCGTCTCAGGGGGCTACACCTTC,CASSQDLGSVSGGYTF
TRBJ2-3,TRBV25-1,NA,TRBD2,TGTGCCAGCAGTGAATTTAGAGCGGGAGGTGATACGCAGTATTTT,CASSEFRAGGDTQYF
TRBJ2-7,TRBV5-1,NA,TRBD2,TGCGCCAGCAGGGGGACTAGCGGGGTCAATAACTACGAGCAGTACTTC,CASRGTSGVNNYEQYF
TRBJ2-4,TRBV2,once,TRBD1,TGTGCCAGCTCGGGAATTGGAGGACAGGGATACATTCAGTACTTC,CASSGIGGQGYIQYF
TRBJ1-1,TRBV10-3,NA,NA,TGTGCCATCAGTGTAGAGAAAAACACTGAAGCTTTCTTT,CAISVEKNTEAFF
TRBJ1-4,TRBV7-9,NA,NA,TGTGCCAGCAGCCCCGGACAGAATTATGCAACTAATGAAAAACTGTTTTTT,CASSPGQNYATNEKLFF
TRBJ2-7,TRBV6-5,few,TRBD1,TGTGCCAGCAGCGACGGGGACAGCTACGAGCAGTACTTC,CASSDGDSYEQYF
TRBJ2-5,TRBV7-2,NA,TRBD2,TGTGCCAGCAGCTTAGCAGGGGGGACTAGCGGGCGAGCATACCAAGAGACCCAGTACTTC,CASSLAGGTSGRAYQETQYF
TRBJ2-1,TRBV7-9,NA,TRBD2,TGTGCCAGCAGCTTGGGACTAGCGGGAAGCAATGAGCAGTTCTTC,CASSLGLAGSNEQFF
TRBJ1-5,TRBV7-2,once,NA,TGTGCCAGCAGCTTAAGGAGAGCTCAGCCCCAGCATTTT,CASSLRRAQPQHF
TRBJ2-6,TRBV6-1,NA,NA,TGTGCCAGCAGAGAACAGTACTCTGGGGCCAACGTCCTGACTTTC,CASREQYSGANVLTF
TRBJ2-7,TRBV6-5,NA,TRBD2,TGTGCCAGCAGTTACGGGACTAGCGGGGGGCAGTACTTC,CASSYGTSGGQYF
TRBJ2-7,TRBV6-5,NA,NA,TGTGCCAGCAGTTACGAGGTATCCTACGAGCAGTACTTC,CASSYEVSYEQYF
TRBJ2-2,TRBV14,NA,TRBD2,TGTGCCAGCAGCCATCAGCGGGGAGGACTGTACACCGGGGAGCTGTTTTTT,CASSHQRGGLYTGELFF
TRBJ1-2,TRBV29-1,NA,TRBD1,TGCAGCGTTGCCGCCGGGACAGGGTATGGCTACACCTTC,CSVAAGTGYGYTF
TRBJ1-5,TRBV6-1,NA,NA,TGTGCCAGCAGTGAAGGCGGGGGAGGTCAGCCCCAGCATTTT,CASSEGGGGQPQHF
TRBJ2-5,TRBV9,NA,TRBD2,TGTGCCAGCAGCGTAGGCCTAGCGGGAGGGCAGGAGACCCAGTACTTC,CASSVGLAGGQETQYF
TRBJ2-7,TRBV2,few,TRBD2,TGTGCCAGCAGGGCCGGCACTAGCGTCTCCTACGAGCAGTACTTC,CASRAGTSVSYEQYF
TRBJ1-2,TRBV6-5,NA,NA,TGTGCCAGCAGTCCTGATACGGGATCCTATGGCTACACCTTC,CASSPDTGSYGYTF
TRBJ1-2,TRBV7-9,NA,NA,TGTGCCAGCAGCTTACGCGGAGTATATGGCTACACCTTC,CASSLRGVYGYTF
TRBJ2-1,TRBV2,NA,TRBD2,TGTGCCAGCATCGAGGGTCCCGGGACTAACTACAATGAGCAGTTCTTC,CASIEGPGTNYNEQFF
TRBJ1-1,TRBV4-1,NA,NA,TGCGCCAGCAGCCAAGATGGGGGGGGCACTGAAGCTTTCTTT,CASSQDGGGTEAFF
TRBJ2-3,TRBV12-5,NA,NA,TGTGCTAGTGGTTTGTCCAGGGGCGCAGATACGCAGTATTTT,CASGLSRGADTQYF
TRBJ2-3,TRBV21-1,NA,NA,TGTGCCAGCAGCAAAGCGCTAGACGGCACATCTAGCACAGATACGCAGTATTTT,CASSKALDGTSSTDTQYF
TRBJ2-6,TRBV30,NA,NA,TGTGCCTGGAGTTTTATGAGCTCTGGGGCCAACGTCCTGACTTTC,CAWSFMSSGANVLTF
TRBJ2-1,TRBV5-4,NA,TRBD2,TGTGCCAGCAGCCCAAGCGGGAGCGGCTCCTACAATGAGCAGTTCTTC,CASSPSGSGSYNEQFF
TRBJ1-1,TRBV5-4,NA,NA,TGTGCCAGCAGCTTGGTGGGGCTTGAAGCTTTCTTT,CASSLVGLEAFF
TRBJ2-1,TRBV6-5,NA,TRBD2,TGTGCCAGCAGGCAACTAGCGGGAGACCTGGGGCAGTTCTTC,CASRQLAGDLGQFF
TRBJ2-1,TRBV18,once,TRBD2,TGTGCCAGCTCACCATTAGATAGCGGGAGGTTTGTAAATGAGCAGTTCTTC,CASSPLDSGRFVNEQFF
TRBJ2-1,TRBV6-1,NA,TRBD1,TGTGCCAGCAGTGGGGGACAGGGGGTGTACAATGAGCAGTTCTTC,CASSGGQGVYNEQFF
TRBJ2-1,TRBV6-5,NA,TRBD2,TGTGCCAGCAGTATAGCGGGGGAAAATGAGCAGTTCTTC,CASSIAGENEQFF
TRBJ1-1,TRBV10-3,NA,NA,TGTGCCATCAGTGAGTACGGAGGGAGCACTGAAGCTTTCTTT,CAISEYGGSTEAFF
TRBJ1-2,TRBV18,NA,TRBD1,TGTGCCAGCTCAAAACAGGGGAATGGCTACACCTTC,CASSKQGNGYTF
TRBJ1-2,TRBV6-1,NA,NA,TGTGCCAGCAAATATCCGGGGAATGGCTACACCTTC,CASKYPGNGYTF
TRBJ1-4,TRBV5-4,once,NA,TGTGCCAGCAACGGGGGGGCAGCAACTAATGAAAAACTGTTTTTT,CASNGGAATNEKLFF
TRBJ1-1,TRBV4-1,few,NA,TGCGCCAGCAGCCAAGTCTCCGGACTTGAAGCTTTCTTT,CASSQVSGLEAFF
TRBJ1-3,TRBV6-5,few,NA,TGTGCCAGCAGTTCCCCACAGGGCTCTGGAAACACCATATATTTT,CASSSPQGSGNTIYF
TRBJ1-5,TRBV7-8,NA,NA,TGTGCCAGCAGCGCCGGGACAAGAAGCAATCAGCCCCAGCATTTT,CASSAGTRSNQPQHF
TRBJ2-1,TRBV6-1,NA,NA,TGTGCCAGCAGTGACGGACTGGGGGCGCGCTTAAATGAGCAGTTCTTC,CASSDGLGARLNEQFF
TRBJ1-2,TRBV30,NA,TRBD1,TGTGCCTGGAGGGGGGACAGTCATCTCTATGGCTACACCTTC,CAWRGDSHLYGYTF
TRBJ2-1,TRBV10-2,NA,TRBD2,TGCGCCAGCAGTGAGGGACTAGCGGGAGGGTACGATGAGCAGTTCTTC,CASSEGLAGGYDEQFF
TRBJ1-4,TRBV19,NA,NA,TGTGCCAGTAGTCGACTCGGTGAAAAACTGTTTTTT,CASSRLGEKLFF
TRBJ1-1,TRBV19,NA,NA,TGTGCCAGTAGTCCAGACGGCGGCACTGAAGCTTTCTTT,CASSPDGGTEAFF
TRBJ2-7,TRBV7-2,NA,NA,TGTGCCAGCAGCCGGGACTTCACCTCCTACGAGCAGTACTTC,CASSRDFTSYEQYF
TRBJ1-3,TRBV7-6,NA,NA,TGTGCCAGCAGCTTAGGAGAGGATTTCTCTGGAAACACCATATATTTT,CASSLGEDFSGNTIYF
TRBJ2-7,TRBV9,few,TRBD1,TGTGCCAGCAGCGCGACAGGGTATAACGAGCAGTACTTC,CASSATGYNEQYF
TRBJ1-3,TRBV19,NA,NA,TGTGCCAGTGAAATGGGGCCCATCGGAAACACCATATATTTT,CASEMGPIGNTIYF
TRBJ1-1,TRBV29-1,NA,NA,TGCAGCGTCGCCGGACTGCGGATGAACACTGAAGCTTTCTTT,CSVAGLRMNTEAFF
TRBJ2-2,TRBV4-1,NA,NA,TGCGCCAGCAGACTGAGCCAGGACAGCACCGGGGAGCTGTTTTTT,CASRLSQDSTGELFF